The rows below give T cell receptor beta chains drawn from one sample of a study of T cell responses to AZD1222 COVID-19 vaccine. Sequencing used immunoSEQ multiplex PCR; TCRdb keeps in-frame clones, though not all of them. Among some 90,000 clones, 75% to 90% were seen once, and the ten largest hold about 2.2%. The sequencing here drew on peripheral blood, taken on day 0 of AZD1222 vaccination. The receptor source for this set is an adult in good health. CDR3s leave out the opening cysteine and the closing phenylalanine or tryptophan. Each record gives: J gene, CDR3 length, V gene, CDR3 protein.

j_call: TRBJ2-6; cdr3_length: 15; v_call: TRBV15; cdr3_aa: ATSYRDRGTGANVLT
j_call: TRBJ1-1; cdr3_length: 12; v_call: TRBV25-1; cdr3_aa: ASSDFSGSTEAF
j_call: TRBJ1-1; cdr3_length: 13; v_call: TRBV7-3; cdr3_aa: ASSAQGARYTEAF
j_call: TRBJ1-2; cdr3_length: 13; v_call: TRBV19; cdr3_aa: ASSTTGQNDYGYT
j_call: TRBJ1-6; cdr3_length: 11; v_call: TRBV12-3/TRBV12-4; cdr3_aa: ASSFGEPLTLH
j_call: TRBJ2-2; cdr3_length: 13; v_call: TRBV6-5; cdr3_aa: ASSSTGTNTGELF
j_call: TRBJ1-1; cdr3_length: 14; v_call: TRBV18; cdr3_aa: ASSPRAQAGDTEAF
j_call: TRBJ1-2; cdr3_length: 12; v_call: TRBV6-5; cdr3_aa: ASRDARRGYGYT
j_call: TRBJ2-7; cdr3_length: 9; v_call: TRBV12-3/TRBV12-4; cdr3_aa: ASSLGYEQY
j_call: TRBJ1-2; cdr3_length: 13; v_call: TRBV6-5; cdr3_aa: ASSSNGPRNYGYT
j_call: TRBJ2-1; cdr3_length: 13; v_call: TRBV20-1; cdr3_aa: SASLGLAGVYEQF
j_call: TRBJ2-7; cdr3_length: 13; v_call: TRBV7-6; cdr3_aa: ASSLLGQSTYEQY
j_call: TRBJ2-1; cdr3_length: 13; v_call: TRBV9; cdr3_aa: ASSVSGLAYNEQF